This T cell receptor (beta chain) stems from a study of cytomegalovirus exposure and HLA in healthy donors. Study summary: The roughly 120 validation repertoires and the roughly 680 first-cohort repertoires shared a platform, a later analysis reported.

The study's findings and limits: Some TCR beta chains (164 of them) were listed as cytomegalovirus-associated.

TCRdb's table, derived via immunoSEQ multiplex PCR, lists solely in-frame clones and lacks some. This sample yields about 160,000 clones, of which approximately 86% are seen a single time; more than 2% belongs to the top ten. Germline V gene sequence: CDR1 MNHEY, CDR2 SMNVEV (reference sequence). The CDR3 loop spans 14 amino acids. Trimming removed 3 bases at V and 6 bases at J, with 12 bases between. Turning to this clone: No antigen is known for it.

The chain uses TRBV27 and TRBJ1-5; D might be TRBD1 (6 bases). The material sequenced was PBMCs. This TCR came from a woman between 18 and 29 years old in good health and CMV-seronegative. CDR3 DNA: TGTGCCAGCAGTTTTCGGGGGGCCGGTCAGCCCCAGCATTTT. Translating gives CASSFRGAGQPQHF.